Sequencing of this TCR beta chain was carried out in a study of CD8 T cells in Susac syndrome. Negative magnetic isolation gave CD8+ and CD4+ cells; FACS enriched CD8+ TEMRA. Germline loops: CDR1 SGHRS, CDR2 YFSETQ. Trimming stripped 0 bases from V and 0 bases from J, with 6 bases between. CDR3 size: 14 residues. With random hexamers, roughly 0.45 to 1 ug RNA was reverse transcribed. A single record per CDR3 protein comes from TCRdb applying MiXCR to the immunoSEQ multiplex PCR reads. The data show 95,000 to 150,000 distinct CDR3 sequences, just over 95% seen once. This receptor was taken from a human donor with Susac syndrome. Sequenced material: CD4+ T cells from PBMCs. The J gene is TRBJ1-1, the V gene TRBV5-1; the D is unclear. The CDR3 DNA reads as TGCGCCAGCAGCTTGGCCGCGGTGAACACTGAAGCTTTCTTT. Translation gives CASSLAAVNTEAFF.